This record looks at one TCR beta chain sequence and its context. The antigen is not known. The method was immunoSEQ multiplex PCR; TCRdb's version includes in-frame clones alone and lacks a portion of them. The sample has roughly 120,000 clones; about 92% are singletons. The record originates from a study of T cell responses to AZD1222 COVID-19 vaccine. Findings and limits, study-wide: The reported proportion of spike-specific TCRs targeting unmutated variant regions was nearly half. The sample set comprised mostly white British donors with more females, and clonal diversity was possibly underestimated.

The receptor's source is an adult who received the AZD1222 COVID-19 vaccine. Source: peripheral blood, taken 28 days after the second AZD1222 dose.

In nucleotides, the CDR3 is TGTGCCAGCAGCTTCCGGGACACTGAAGCTTTCTTT. Protein: CASSFRDTEAFF. The chain links TRBV11-1 to TRBJ1-1, with D uncertain. Germline CDR1 is SGHAT and CDR2 is FQDESV (reference sequence). The CDR3 is 12 amino acids. The ends were cut back, 3 bases at V and 3 bases at J, with 5 bases in the middle.